These 32 T cell receptor beta chains were all obtained from the same sample, sequenced in a study of blood T cell repertoires in COVID-19 (dated by TCRdb to 2018 to 2020). The library was made by the immunoSEQ multiplex PCR assay. The table was pulled from immuneACCESS by TCRdb, which kept in-frame rearrangements only. Such tables lose some clones; where checked, under half of the loss comes from unresolved V genes, and the rest has no known cause. The sample has roughly 160,000 clones on record, roughly 93% of them singletons. The top ten clones comprise less than 2.5% of the sample. The sample was peripheral blood. These receptors were obtained from a man between 18 and 29 years old with acute or convalescent COVID-19.

The chain employs TRBV5-1 and TRBJ2-1; 7 positions match TRBD2. With V trimmed by 0 bases and J by 5 bases, 8 bases remained unmatched. Germline lookup yields CDR1 SGHRS and CDR2 YFSETQ. CDR3 length: 16 residues. DNA of the CDR3: TGCGCCAGCAGCTTGGCCCTGGCTAGCGGAAACAATGAGCAGTTCTTC. This codes for CASSLALASGNNEQFF.

V and J are TRBV20-1 and TRBJ2-1, with 8 bases that match TRBD1. The CDR3 is made up of 16 amino acids. V lost 4 bases to trimming and J lost 4 bases; unmatched junction nucleotides: 12. Germline CDR1 is DFQATT and CDR2 is SNEGSKA (reference sequence). CDR3 protein: CSAIEQGGPSYNEQFF. CDR3 bases: TGCAGTGCTATTGAACAGGGGGGTCCTTCGTACAATGAGCAGTTCTTC.

The J gene is TRBJ2-2, the V gene TRBV5-1; 9 bases are shared with TRBD1. This CDR3 contains 15 residues. The V gene's germline CDR1 is SGHRS and CDR2 YFSETQ. The V and J ends lost 5 bases and 6 bases, in that order; junction bases with no gene match: 8. In nucleotides, the CDR3 is TGCGCCAGCAGTCCCGACAGGGGGGTTTCCGGGGAGCTGTTTTTT. Translated: CASSPDRGVSGELFF.

The V call is TRBV24-1, the J call TRBJ2-7; D may be TRBD2 (6 bases). The germline V gene has CDR1 KGHDR and CDR2 SFDVKD. With 2 bases removed from V and 2 bases from J, the gap between germline ends came to 12 bases. This CDR3 has 15 residues. The CDR3 DNA follows: TGTGCCACCAGTGATTCTCTAGCGTTAACCTACGAGCAGTACTTC. Its translation is CATSDSLALTYEQYF.

The genes are TRBV6-6 and TRBJ1-5; no definite D call. The CDR3 has 12 residues. Trimming removed 2 bases from V and 4 bases from J, with 3 bases in between. CDR1 and CDR2 from the germline V gene are MNHNY and SVGAGI (reference sequence). CDR3 nucleotide sequence: TGTGCCAGCAGTTACGTAAATCAGCCCCAGCATTTT. This encodes CASSYVNQPQHF.

This chain joins TRBV19 and TRBJ2-7; D possibly corresponds to TRBD2 (5 bases). Germline V gene sequence: CDR1 LNHDA, CDR2 SQIVND (reference sequence). The CDR3 has 14 amino acids. The V and J ends lost 3 bases and 4 bases respectively, with 13 bases between them. CDR3 residues: CASSIRGLGYEQYF. In DNA, the CDR3 is TGTGCCAGTAGTATCCGGGGTTTGGGATACGAGCAGTACTTC.

The chain uses TRBV7-2 and TRBJ1-1; D is ambiguous. The CDR3 is 13 residues long. Between the trimmed V and J ends, which lost 1 base and 2 bases, there was a span of 5 bases. Looked up from germline, CDR1 is SGHTA and CDR2 is FQGNSA. The CDR3 nucleotides read TGTGCCAGCAGCTTAGTCCCAAACACTGAAGCTTTCTTT. It encodes CASSLVPNTEAFF.

This clone showed up just a few times. This chain joins TRBV5-1 and TRBJ2-7, with TRBD1 identical over 8 bases. The length of the CDR3 is 16 residues. The germline gives CDR1 SGHRS, CDR2 YFSETQ. Germline trimming cut 1 base from V and 2 bases from J; bases unmatched to any gene: 8. CDR3: CASSLTGGSVPYEQYF. The DNA of the CDR3 is TGCGCCAGCAGCTTGACAGGGGGGTCAGTGCCCTACGAGCAGTACTTC.

This clone was seen only once. CDR3 sequence reads: CASSLPLTGNTIYF. DNA for the CDR3: TGTGCCAGCAGCCTACCCTTAACTGGAAACACCATATATTTT. The V call is TRBV7-9, the J call TRBJ1-3; D is ambiguous. Germline-derived CDR1 and CDR2 are SEHNR and FQNEAQ (reference sequence). Deletions cut 5 bases from V and 2 bases from J, with 10 bases between. The length of the CDR3 is 14 residues.

The rearrangement links TRBV5-6 to TRBJ2-1; 9 positions agree with TRBD1. Germline values: CDR1 SGHDT, CDR2 YYEEEE. The CDR3 contains 18 residues. With V trimmed by 4 bases and J by 8 bases, 19 bases remained unmatched. This chain's CDR3 is CASSHPPGTGRLYDEQFF. The DNA for the CDR3 is TGTGCCAGCAGCCACCCACCCGGGACAGGGAGGCTTTATGATGAGCAGTTCTTC.

V is TRBV5-6 and J is TRBJ1-1, with 7 bases identical to TRBD1. V was clipped by 1 base and J by 11 bases; unmatched bases: 11. In germline, CDR1 is SGHDT, CDR2 YYEEEE. This CDR3 is 14 amino acids long. CDR3 sequence (DNA): TGTGCCAGCAGCTTGTATGTGACAGGGTCTCCGGCTTTCTTT. This sequence encodes CASSLYVTGSPAFF.

The V and J genes are TRBV5-1 and TRBJ1-1; 9 bases align to TRBD1. Germline V CDR1 and CDR2: SGHRS, YFSETQ. The CDR3 spans 15 residues. V was pared by 10 bases and J by 2 bases, with 12 bases of the junction left unmatched. This chain's CDR3 is CASRPPGQGNTEAFF. The CDR3 nucleotides are TGCGCCTCAAGACCGCCGGGACAGGGCAACACTGAAGCTTTCTTT.

V is TRBV19 and J is TRBJ2-5, with 7 bases that match TRBD1. CDR1 is LNHDA and CDR2 is SQIVND in the germline V gene (reference sequence). The length of the CDR3 is 13 residues. J gave up 5 bases and V 6 bases, and 6 bases lay outside the gene matches. The chain's CDR3 is CASSPTGWETQYF. Here the CDR3 DNA reads TGTGCCAGTAGCCCGACAGGGTGGGAGACCCAGTACTTC.

This clone was seen more than once but under ten times. V gene TRBV5-1 combines with J gene TRBJ1-2, with 8 bases fitting TRBD1. Germline-derived CDR1 and CDR2 are SGHRS and YFSETQ. The CDR3 loop spans 13 amino acids. Trimming at V came to 3 bases and at J to 7 bases, leaving 5 bases not matched to a gene. The CDR3 sequence is CASSSGQGSGYTF. CDR3 nucleotide sequence: TGCGCCAGCAGCTCCGGACAGGGTAGTGGCTACACCTTC.

This clone was seen just once. The chain recombines TRBV3-1 (or the pseudogene TRBV3-2) with TRBJ2-1, with TRBD2 as a possible D gene (5 bases). The length of the CDR3 is 17 residues. Germline CDR1 and CDR2: LGHDT and YNNKEL (reference sequence). V was cut by 0 bases and J by 6 bases, with 18 bases left in between. The CDR3 bases are TGTGCCAGCAGCCAAGATATTAAACTAGAGAAAAGCAATGAGCAGTTCTTC. Amino acids: CASSQDIKLEKSNEQFF.

This chain joins TRBV6-5 and TRBJ1-1; TRBD1 aligns across 8 bases. There are 16 residues in the CDR3. J lost 6 bases, V lost 0 bases, and 9 bases had no gene match. The germline V gene encodes CDR1 MNHEY and CDR2 SVGAGI. The CDR3 loop reads CASSYSRTGQRAEAFF. The CDR3 DNA reads TGTGCCAGCAGTTACTCCCGGACAGGGCAAAGGGCTGAAGCTTTCTTT.

This chain joins TRBV5-4 and TRBJ2-7; the match to TRBD1 covers 8 bases. Germline V gives CDR1 SGHNT, CDR2 YYREEE (reference sequence). CDR3 length: 13 amino acids. V was clipped by 3 bases and J by 6 bases; unmatched bases: 5. The CDR3 loop reads CASSWGTGSEQYF. Written as DNA, the CDR3 is TGTGCCAGCAGCTGGGGGACAGGAAGCGAGCAGTACTTC.

The V gene is TRBV2, the J gene TRBJ1-6; the D gene is possibly TRBD1 (5 bases). V was shortened by 8 bases and J by 0 bases, with 14 bases between the two germline ends. This CDR3 comprises 16 residues. The germline CDR1 and CDR2 sequences are SNHLY and FYNNEI. CDR3 nucleotide sequence: TGTGCCAGCGATGAAGCAGGGAGCTCCTATAATTCACCCCTCCACTTT. Its protein is CASDEAGSSYNSPLHF.

This chain links TRBV9 with TRBJ2-1; TRBD1 aligns across 8 bases. Losses at the gene ends were 7 bases for V and 8 bases for J; bases not matched to a gene: 14. The CDR3 covers 15 residues. CDR1 and CDR2 from the germline V gene are SGDLS and YYNGEE. The CDR3 nucleotides are TGTGCCAGCCGACTTCAGGGGGCACTTACGGATGAGCAGTTCTTC. Protein: CASRLQGALTDEQFF. Full variable domain (rest looked up from reference TRBV9 and TRBJ2-1): DSGVTQTPKHLITATGQRVTLRCSPRSGDLSVYWYQQSLDQGLQFLIQYYNGEERAKGNILERFSAQQFPDLHSELNLSSLELGDSALYFCASRLQGALTDEQFFGPGTRLTVL.

This chain links TRBV23-1 with TRBJ1-1; D possibly corresponds to TRBD1 (5 bases). TRBV23-1 is known as an ORF, though its function is uncertain. The V end was cut by 7 bases, the J end by 5 bases, with 14 bases between. The CDR3 runs to 13 residues. Here the CDR3 DNA reads TGCGCCAGCACCGGACGGGGGTGGACTGAAGCTTTCTTT. Translation: CASTGRGWTEAFF.

The chain joins TRBV20-1 to TRBJ1-3, with no clear D. The germline V gene encodes CDR1 DFQATT and CDR2 SNEGSKA (reference sequence). The CDR3 length is 17 residues. V lost 3 bases and J 0 bases, leaving 18 bases between the germline ends. Here the CDR3 reads CSASSARLDFSGNTIYF. The CDR3 DNA follows: TGCAGTGCTAGTAGCGCGAGGCTTGACTTCTCTGGAAACACCATATATTTT.

This chain connects TRBV24-1 to TRBJ1-2, with 7 bases aligning to TRBD1. The CDR3 loop spans 20 amino acids. With 5 bases clipped from V and 3 bases from J, the junction kept 23 bases outside the gene matches. Germline V gene data show CDR1 as KGHDR and CDR2 as SFDVKD. CDR3 bases: TGTGCCACCAGTGCCCCTTCACCCACGAGGGGGCTGGGAGAAGACTATGGCTACACCTTC. This sequence encodes CATSAPSPTRGLGEDYGYTF.

The chain carries TRBV18 and TRBJ1-2; the D gene is possibly TRBD1 (6 bases). Germline-derived CDR1 and CDR2 are KGHSH and LQKENI. Trimming removed 6 bases from V and 3 bases from J, with 20 bases in between. This CDR3 is 16 amino acids long. The CDR3 bases are TGTGCCAGCTCCCCGAGAGGACAGAACCAGCACTATGGCTACACCTTC. It codes for CASSPRGQNQHYGYTF.

Only a few counts were recorded for this clone. The J gene is TRBJ2-7, the V gene TRBV6-5; TRBD1 agrees at 8 bases. Germline V gene sequence: CDR1 MNHEY, CDR2 SVGAGI. This CDR3 has 13 amino acids. V trimming: 5 bases; J trimming: 4 bases; junction bases outside the gene matches: 4. DNA for the CDR3: TGTGCCAGCAGTACAGGGGGTAGATACGAGCAGTACTTC. This translates into CASSTGGRYEQYF.

This clone was found once. J is TRBJ2-7 and V is TRBV6-5; D might be TRBD2 (6 bases). The ends were cut back, 4 bases at V and 2 bases at J, with 12 bases in the middle. This CDR3 has 14 amino acids. Germline assignment: CDR1 MNHEY and CDR2 SVGAGI. The CDR3 sequence: CASSSGTDTYEQYF. CDR3 bases: TGTGCCAGCAGTTCTGGGACTGATACCTACGAGCAGTACTTC.

This clone was seen more than once but under ten times. The chain is built from TRBV29-1 and TRBJ1-4, with D perhaps matching TRBD1 (6 bases). The germline V gene has CDR1 SQVTM and CDR2 ANQGSEA. The CDR3 runs 15 residues. V lost 6 bases to trimming and J lost 6 bases, with 20 bases between them. CDR3 nucleotide sequence: TGCAGCGTGGGGGTGAATGGGGGCGAGGATGAAAAACTGTTTTTT. Translation gives CSVGVNGGEDEKLFF.

The V and J genes are TRBV19 and TRBJ1-1; 9 bases map to TRBD1. CDR3 size: 16 residues. Germline CDR1 reads LNHDA; CDR2 reads SQIVND (reference sequence). V shed 5 bases, J shed 6 bases, and the junction held 13 bases outside the gene matches. CDR3 protein: CASSFLGTGLFAEAFF. The CDR3 DNA reads TGTGCCAGTAGTTTTCTTGGGACAGGGCTTTTTGCTGAAGCTTTCTTT.

This clone has more than one count but fewer than ten. The chain couples TRBV6-5 to TRBJ1-6; 7 bases are shared with TRBD1. J lost 14 bases, V lost 2 bases, and 15 bases had no gene match. The length of the CDR3 is 16 residues. The germline CDR1 and CDR2 sequences are MNHEY and SVGAGI. This chain's CDR3 is CASSYNTGASRWALHF. CDR3 nucleotide sequence: TGTGCCAGCAGTTACAATACAGGGGCCTCGAGATGGGCCCTCCACTTT.

The V gene is TRBV5-1, the J gene TRBJ1-4; 7 positions match TRBD1. The CDR3 loop spans 16 amino acids. Looked up from germline, CDR1 is SGHRS and CDR2 is YFSETQ. V shed 4 bases, J shed 5 bases, and the junction held 11 bases outside the gene matches. DNA of the CDR3: TGCGCCAGCAGCCCCGATCCCGGGACAGAGAATGAAAAACTGTTTTTT. Translating it yields CASSPDPGTENEKLFF.

V is TRBV19 and J is TRBJ1-5, with D unresolved. The germline V and J ends were trimmed by 6 bases and 7 bases, with 22 bases remaining between them. The CDR3 sequence is 16 residues long. Germline V gene data show CDR1 as LNHDA and CDR2 as SQIVND (reference sequence). CDR3 sequence: CASSLSRAPSRQPQHF. The CDR3 DNA is TGTGCCAGTAGCCTTTCGAGGGCCCCGAGTAGGCAGCCCCAGCATTTT.

The chain employs TRBV27 and TRBJ1-6, with 9 bases fitting TRBD1. Germline V gives CDR1 MNHEY, CDR2 SMNVEV (reference sequence). Trimming removed 4 bases from V and 14 bases from J; junction bases left unmatched: 15. This CDR3 has 16 amino acids. Here the CDR3 reads CASSWSWTGAGGALHF. Here the CDR3 DNA reads TGTGCCAGCAGTTGGAGCTGGACAGGGGCCGGGGGGGCCCTCCACTTT.

The chain links TRBV7-2 to TRBJ2-3, with D perhaps matching TRBD1 (6 bases). Trimming removed 7 bases from V and 4 bases from J, with 18 bases in between. The CDR3 is 15 amino acids. Germline CDR1 reads SGHTA; CDR2 reads FQGNSA. CDR3 residues: CASTERWTVSDTQYF. CDR3 in DNA: TGTGCCAGCACCGAGAGATGGACAGTCTCAGATACGCAGTATTTT.